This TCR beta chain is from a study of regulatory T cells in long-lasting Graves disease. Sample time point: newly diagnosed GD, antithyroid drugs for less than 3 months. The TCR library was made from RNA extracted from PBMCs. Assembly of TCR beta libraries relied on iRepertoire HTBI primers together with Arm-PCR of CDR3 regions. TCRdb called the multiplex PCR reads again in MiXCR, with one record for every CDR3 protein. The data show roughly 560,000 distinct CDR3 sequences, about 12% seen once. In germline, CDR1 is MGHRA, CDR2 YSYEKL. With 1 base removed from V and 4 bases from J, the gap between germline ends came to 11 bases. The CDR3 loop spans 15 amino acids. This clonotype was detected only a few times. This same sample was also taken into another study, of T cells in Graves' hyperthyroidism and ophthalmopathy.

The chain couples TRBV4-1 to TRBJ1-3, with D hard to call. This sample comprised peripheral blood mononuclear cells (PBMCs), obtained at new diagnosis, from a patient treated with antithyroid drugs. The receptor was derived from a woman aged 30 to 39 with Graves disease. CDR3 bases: TGCGCCAGCAGCCAAGTAACGAGTGCCGGAAACACCATATATTTT. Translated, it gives CASSQVTSAGNTIYF.